The T cell receptor beta chain under discussion was sequenced for a study of blood T cells in healthy people across ages. The second PCR ran about 6 to 11 cycles with a sample-barcoded 5' primer and J-beta primers. Each TCR beta cDNA got a 12-nucleotide random molecular identifier. One entry per CDR3 protein, called by TCRdb with MiXCR from the 5' RACE reads. The sample shows some 1,800,000 distinct CDR3 sequences, approximately 40% of them seen only once. Each of the donors had approximately 10 milliliters of peripheral blood drawn into EDTA-treated Vacutainer tubes. Per sample, no less than 5 micrograms of total RNA were extracted. V lost 6 bases to trimming and J lost 6 bases, with 24 bases between them. The germline V gene has CDR1 DFQATT and CDR2 SNEGSKA (reference sequence). The CDR3 length is 16 residues.

V is TRBV20-1 and J is TRBJ2-1; tentatively, D is TRBD1 (5 bases). This TCR came from a human donor in good health. Sample: blood. The CDR3 bases are TGCAGTGCCGCGCCTTCTTGGGGCCAGAACACCAATGAGCAGTTCTTC. This encodes CSAAPSWGQNTNEQFF.